Listed below are T cell receptor beta chains from one sample, sequenced in a study of blood T cell repertoires in COVID-19. Sequencing used immunoSEQ multiplex PCR; TCRdb keeps in-frame clones, though not all of them. The data hold tens of thousands of clones, with roughly 84% observed a single time. The sample comprised peripheral blood. The receptors come from a human donor in a cohort sampled during active COVID-19. Both conserved end residues are part of each CDR3. Fields, in order: J gene, D gene, clone size, V gene, CDR3 protein, CDR3 DNA. The D gene is left open where the match is weak. Clone sizes are given selectively: once, few, many, or a class where the clone is expanded.

J gene: TRBJ2-1
D gene: TRBD2
clone size: .
V gene: TRBV2
CDR3 protein: CASSDGTRRFF
CDR3 DNA: TGTGCCAGCAGTGACGGGACTAGGCGGTTCTTC

J gene: TRBJ2-5
D gene: TRBD1
clone size: .
V gene: TRBV18
CDR3 protein: CASSPPQGVVTQYF
CDR3 DNA: TGTGCCAGCTCACCACCCCAGGGGGTTGTGACCCAGTACTTC

J gene: TRBJ2-7
D gene: TRBD1
clone size: .
V gene: TRBV6-5
CDR3 protein: CASRDRGLYEQYF
CDR3 DNA: TGTGCCAGCAGGGACAGGGGGCTCTACGAGCAGTACTTC

J gene: TRBJ1-1
D gene: .
clone size: .
V gene: TRBV5-1
CDR3 protein: CASSLQGGGTEAFF
CDR3 DNA: TGCGCCAGCAGCTTGCAGGGAGGTGGGACTGAAGCTTTCTTT

J gene: TRBJ2-3
D gene: TRBD2
clone size: .
V gene: TRBV7-3
CDR3 protein: CASSPLAVRPGDTQYF
CDR3 DNA: TGTGCCAGCAGCCCCCTAGCGGTAAGGCCCGGAGATACGCAGTATTTT

J gene: TRBJ2-5
D gene: .
clone size: .
V gene: TRBV20-1
CDR3 protein: CSVLGGETQYF
CDR3 DNA: TGCAGTGTTTTGGGAGGAGAGACCCAGTACTTC

J gene: TRBJ1-3
D gene: TRBD1
clone size: .
V gene: TRBV28
CDR3 protein: CASSRGTGDSGNTIYF
CDR3 DNA: TGTGCCAGCAGTAGGGGGACAGGCGACTCTGGAAACACCATATATTTT

J gene: TRBJ2-7
D gene: .
clone size: once
V gene: TRBV7-9
CDR3 protein: CASSSRGFSYEQYF
CDR3 DNA: TGTGCCAGCAGCTCGCGCGGGTTCTCCTACGAGCAGTACTTC

J gene: TRBJ2-1
D gene: TRBD2
clone size: .
V gene: TRBV5-1
CDR3 protein: CASSHGLAGSYNEQFF
CDR3 DNA: TGCGCCAGCAGCCACGGACTAGCGGGCTCCTACAATGAGCAGTTCTTC

J gene: TRBJ1-2
D gene: .
clone size: .
V gene: TRBV9
CDR3 protein: CASSAGGLGRGYTF
CDR3 DNA: TGTGCCAGCAGCGCCGGGGGTCTAGGGCGCGGCTACACCTTC

J gene: TRBJ2-3
D gene: .
clone size: .
V gene: TRBV18
CDR3 protein: CASSPPLGRTDTQYF
CDR3 DNA: TGTGCCAGCTCACCACCACTAGGGAGAACAGATACGCAGTATTTT

J gene: TRBJ2-1
D gene: TRBD2
clone size: few
V gene: TRBV7-3
CDR3 protein: CASSSGLAGEQFF
CDR3 DNA: TGTGCCAGCAGCTCGGGACTAGCCGGTGAGCAGTTCTTC

J gene: TRBJ1-1
D gene: TRBD1
clone size: .
V gene: TRBV2
CDR3 protein: CASSERQGEGEAFF
CDR3 DNA: TGTGCCAGCAGTGAAAGACAGGGCGAGGGTGAAGCTTTCTTT

J gene: TRBJ2-1
D gene: TRBD2
clone size: .
V gene: TRBV12-5
CDR3 protein: CASGLGTSNNEQFF
CDR3 DNA: TGTGCTAGTGGTTTGGGGACTAGCAACAATGAGCAGTTCTTC